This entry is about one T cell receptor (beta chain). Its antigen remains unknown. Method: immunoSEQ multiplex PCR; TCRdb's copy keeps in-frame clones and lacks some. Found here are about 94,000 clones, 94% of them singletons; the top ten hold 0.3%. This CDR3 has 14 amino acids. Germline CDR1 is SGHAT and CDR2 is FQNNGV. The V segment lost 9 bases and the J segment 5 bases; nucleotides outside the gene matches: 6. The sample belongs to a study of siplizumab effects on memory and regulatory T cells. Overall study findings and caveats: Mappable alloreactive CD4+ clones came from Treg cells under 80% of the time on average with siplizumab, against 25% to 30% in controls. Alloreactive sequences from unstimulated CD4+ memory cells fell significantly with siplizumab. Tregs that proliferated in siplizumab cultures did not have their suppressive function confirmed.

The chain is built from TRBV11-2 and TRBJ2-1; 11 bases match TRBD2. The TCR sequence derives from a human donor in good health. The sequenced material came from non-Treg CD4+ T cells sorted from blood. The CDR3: CASSRLAGNNEQFF. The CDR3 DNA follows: TGTGCCAGTTCGCGACTAGCGGGGAACAATGAGCAGTTCTTC.